Listed below are T cell receptor beta chains from one sample, sequenced in a study of T cells after yellow fever vaccination. TCRdb processed the 5' RACE reads anew with MiXCR; each CDR3 protein has one entry. The sample includes a few hundred thousand distinct CDR3 sequences, approximately 13% of them seen just once. The source was CD4+ T cells sorted from PBMCs, collected 15 days after the yellow fever booster vaccination. The receptors were gathered from a man between 18 and 35 years old who received the YFV17D yellow fever vaccine. The CDR3 runs from the conserved cysteine through the conserved F or W. D genes are given only for firm matches. The size of a clone is reported for some rows only, either as once, few or many, or as a class for expanded clones.

v_call: TRBV20-1; d_call: .; clone_size: few; j_call: TRBJ2-7; cdr3_nt: TGCAGTGCTAGACGCCGGGACCCACGTCTGGGCGAGCAGTACTTC; cdr3_aa: CSARRRDPRLGEQYF
v_call: TRBV13; d_call: .; clone_size: .; j_call: TRBJ1-3; cdr3_nt: TGTGCCAGCAGCTTAGGTTCGTTGGGTATCAAGGGACGGATCTCTGGAAACACCATATATTTT; cdr3_aa: CASSLGSLGIKGRISGNTIYF
v_call: TRBV6-6; d_call: TRBD2; clone_size: .; j_call: TRBJ2-2; cdr3_nt: TGTGCCAGCAGTTTCCCTAGCGGGGAGGTCTTCGGGGAGCTGTTTTTT; cdr3_aa: CASSFPSGEVFGELFF
v_call: TRBV11-2; d_call: .; clone_size: .; j_call: TRBJ2-5; cdr3_nt: TGTGCCAGCAGCTTAGCCCCCGCGGGGCAGACCCAGTACTTC; cdr3_aa: CASSLAPAGQTQYF
v_call: TRBV6-5; d_call: .; clone_size: many; j_call: TRBJ1-5; cdr3_nt: TGTGCCAGCAGCCGAGCGGTGGGCAATCAGCCCCAGCATTTT; cdr3_aa: CASSRAVGNQPQHF
v_call: TRBV4-3; d_call: .; clone_size: .; j_call: TRBJ2-7; cdr3_nt: TGCGCCAGCAGCCAAGAGTCTGCGCACCGCTACGAGCAGTACTTC; cdr3_aa: CASSQESAHRYEQYF
v_call: TRBV7-2; d_call: .; clone_size: few; j_call: TRBJ1-6; cdr3_nt: TGTGCCAGCAGCTTTAGGGGTTCACCCCTCCACTTT; cdr3_aa: CASSFRGSPLHF
v_call: TRBV29-1; d_call: TRBD1; clone_size: few; j_call: TRBJ2-2; cdr3_nt: TGCAGCGTTTCACGGGACAGGGCAACCGGGGAGCTGTTTTTT; cdr3_aa: CSVSRDRATGELFF
v_call: TRBV5-6; d_call: TRBD1; clone_size: few; j_call: TRBJ1-2; cdr3_nt: TGTGCCAGCAGCTTGCTCGCGACAGGGCCCTATGGCTACACCTTC; cdr3_aa: CASSLLATGPYGYTF
v_call: TRBV6-5; d_call: .; clone_size: .; j_call: TRBJ1-1; cdr3_nt: TGTGCCAGCAGTTTGGACGGGGCGGGAATGGCTTTCTTT; cdr3_aa: CASSLDGAGMAFF
v_call: TRBV5-1; d_call: .; clone_size: .; j_call: TRBJ1-4; cdr3_nt: TGCGCCAGCAGCTCCGGGGGTGGAACTAATGAAAAACTGTTTTTT; cdr3_aa: CASSSGGGTNEKLFF
v_call: TRBV12-3/TRBV12-4; d_call: TRBD1; clone_size: .; j_call: TRBJ1-2; cdr3_nt: TGTGCCAGCAAAAGCAGGGGGGGCTACACCTTC; cdr3_aa: CASKSRGGYTF
v_call: TRBV6-6; d_call: TRBD1; clone_size: .; j_call: TRBJ1-2; cdr3_nt: TGTGCCAGCAGAGGGGGATGGATGGGACAGAGACATGGCTACACCTTC; cdr3_aa: CASRGGWMGQRHGYTF
v_call: TRBV14; d_call: .; clone_size: few; j_call: TRBJ2-1; cdr3_nt: TGTGCCAGCAGCCAAGATCGAGGAAGGTTGTTCTTC; cdr3_aa: CASSQDRGRLFF
v_call: TRBV10-3; d_call: TRBD2; clone_size: few; j_call: TRBJ2-2; cdr3_nt: TGTGCCATCAGTGCCCGGGGGGGGCTCAACACCGGGGAGCTGTTTTTT; cdr3_aa: CAISARGGLNTGELFF
v_call: TRBV18; d_call: TRBD1; clone_size: .; j_call: TRBJ1-5; cdr3_nt: TGTGCCAGCTCACTCGGGACAGGGGGCGCGGGTCAGCCCCAGCATTTT; cdr3_aa: CASSLGTGGAGQPQHF
v_call: TRBV6-5; d_call: .; clone_size: few; j_call: TRBJ1-1; cdr3_nt: TGTGCCAGCGCGCGGAACACTGAAGCTTTCTTT; cdr3_aa: CASARNTEAFF
v_call: TRBV5-5; d_call: TRBD1; clone_size: few; j_call: TRBJ1-4; cdr3_nt: TGTGCCAGCAGCCAGGGGGCAGCTAATGAAAAACTGTTTTTT; cdr3_aa: CASSQGAANEKLFF
v_call: TRBV5-1; d_call: TRBD1; clone_size: .; j_call: TRBJ2-2; cdr3_nt: TGCGCCAGCAGCTATTTCGGGACAGGGGGTAACACCGGGGAGCTGTTTTTT; cdr3_aa: CASSYFGTGGNTGELFF
v_call: TRBV20-1; d_call: TRBD1; clone_size: .; j_call: TRBJ2-7; cdr3_nt: TGCAGTGCTGGATACGCCGGGACAGACTCCTACGAGCAGTACTTC; cdr3_aa: CSAGYAGTDSYEQYF
v_call: TRBV5-1; d_call: TRBD1; clone_size: .; j_call: TRBJ2-5; cdr3_nt: TGCGCCAGCAGCTTGGGTTCCTCAAGGACAGGGGCTACCCAAGAGACCCAGTACTTC; cdr3_aa: CASSLGSSRTGATQETQYF
v_call: TRBV2; d_call: .; clone_size: few; j_call: TRBJ2-1; cdr3_nt: TGTGCCAGCACCCCCGGGGGTCATGAGCAGTTCTTC; cdr3_aa: CASTPGGHEQFF
v_call: TRBV2; d_call: .; clone_size: .; j_call: TRBJ1-6; cdr3_nt: TGTGCCAGCAGTTTCGACAGCACGCCCCTCCACTTT; cdr3_aa: CASSFDSTPLHF
v_call: TRBV19; d_call: .; clone_size: few; j_call: TRBJ1-3; cdr3_nt: TGTGCCAGTAGTCGCAGGGAGGTTGGAAACACCATATATTTT; cdr3_aa: CASSRREVGNTIYF
v_call: TRBV5-1; d_call: .; clone_size: few; j_call: TRBJ1-2; cdr3_nt: TGCGCCAGCACCTCGGGTCGATATGGCTACACCTTC; cdr3_aa: CASTSGRYGYTF
v_call: TRBV7-3; d_call: .; clone_size: many; j_call: TRBJ2-2; cdr3_nt: TGTGCCAGCAGCTTAACCCCGGACTCTGCGAACACCGGGGAGCTGTTTTTT; cdr3_aa: CASSLTPDSANTGELFF
v_call: TRBV20-1; d_call: .; clone_size: .; j_call: TRBJ2-3; cdr3_nt: TGCAGTGCTAGTCTATCGCGGGGCGGCACAGATACGCAGTATTTT; cdr3_aa: CSASLSRGGTDTQYF
v_call: TRBV15; d_call: .; clone_size: few; j_call: TRBJ2-5; cdr3_nt: TGTGCCACCAGCTGGCGGCCGGGACCGAGGCAAGAGACCCAGTACTTC; cdr3_aa: CATSWRPGPRQETQYF
v_call: TRBV5-1; d_call: .; clone_size: many; j_call: TRBJ2-1; cdr3_nt: TGCGCCAGCAGCTTGGGGCAGATCTCCTACAATGAGCAGTTCTTC; cdr3_aa: CASSLGQISYNEQFF